The 28 T cell receptor beta chains in this list originate from one sample, sequenced in a study of STAT5B mutations in CD4+ large granular lymphocyte leukemia. Only in-frame clones appear in the TCRdb table, and some are missing; sequencing was by immunoSEQ multiplex PCR. The table has 9,500 to 10,000 clones, about 79% seen once. The sequenced material came from PBMCs. Receptor source: a man in his sixties with CD4+ T-cell large granular lymphocyte leukemia.

The rearrangement uses TRBV4-1 and TRBJ2-2; 7 nucleotides line up with TRBD1. Germline V lookup: CDR1 MGHRA, CDR2 YSYEKL. Trimming at V came to 2 bases and at J to 7 bases, leaving 7 bases not matched to a gene. The CDR3 contains 15 residues. The CDR3 loop reads CASSQTDRLNGELFF. CDR3 bases: TGCGCCAGCAGCCAAACGGACAGGCTAAACGGGGAGCTGTTTTTT.

The chain uses TRBV18 and TRBJ2-1; possibly TRBD1 or TRBD2 for D (6 bases each). Germline loops: CDR1 KGHSH, CDR2 LQKENI. V was shortened by 0 bases and J by 8 bases, with 23 bases between the two germline ends. This CDR3 comprises 18 residues. Here the CDR3 DNA reads TGTGCCAGCTCACCACCGTCGATTTGGGGGTTTAGGGGGGATGAGCAGTTCTTC. As protein: CASSPPSIWGFRGDEQFF.

The chain employs TRBV7-9 and TRBJ2-7; 7 bases match TRBD1. This CDR3 is built from 15 residues. V lost 5 bases to trimming and J lost 3 bases; unmatched junction nucleotides: 10. Germline values: CDR1 SEHNR, CDR2 FQNEAQ (reference sequence). CDR3 loop: CASSPRQGVGYEQYF. Here the CDR3 DNA reads TGTGCCAGCAGCCCGAGACAGGGAGTCGGCTACGAGCAGTACTTC.

This rearrangement joins TRBV30 to TRBJ2-3; no firm D call. In germline, CDR1 is GTSNPN, CDR2 SVGIG (reference sequence). Trimming removed 0 bases from V and 0 bases from J, with 10 bases in between. CDR3 length: 15 residues. CDR3 sequence: CAWSVIGLSTDTQYF. Here the CDR3 DNA reads TGTGCCTGGAGTGTAATTGGCCTAAGCACAGATACGCAGTATTTT. The full variable domain, rest sourced from reference TRBV30 and TRBJ2-3, is SQTIHQWPATLVQPVGSPLSLECTVEGTSNPNLYWYRQAAGRGLQLLFYSVGIGQISSEVPQNLSASRPQDRQFILSSKKLLLSDSGFYLCAWSVIGLSTDTQYFGPGTRLTVL.

The chain has TRBV5-1 and TRBJ1-1; 8 bases are a match to TRBD1. Looked up from germline, CDR1 is SGHRS and CDR2 is YFSETQ. This CDR3 is 13 amino acids long. V trimming: 6 bases; J trimming: 5 bases; junction bases outside the gene matches: 6. CDR3 region: CASNGQGGTEAFF. CDR3 coding DNA: TGCGCCAGCAACGGACAGGGCGGGACTGAAGCTTTCTTT. The whole variable domain, remainder taken from reference TRBV5-1 and TRBJ1-1, is KAGVTQTPRYLIKTRGQQVTLSCSPISGHRSVSWYQQTPGQGLQFLFEYFSETQRNKGNFPGRFSGRQFSNSRSEMNVSTLELGDSALYLCASNGQGGTEAFFGQGTRLTVV.

This chain connects TRBV30 to TRBJ1-1; TRBD1 might be the D (6 bases). V gave up 1 base and J gave up 0 bases, with 9 bases separating them. Germline CDR1 is GTSNPN and CDR2 is SVGIG (reference sequence). The CDR3 covers 14 residues. The CDR3 DNA reads as TGTGCCTGGAGTGGGGGACAACTGAACACTGAAGCTTTCTTT. Translating it yields CAWSGGQLNTEAFF.

This clone has just one count. J is TRBJ2-6 and V is TRBV5-8; 7 positions agree with TRBD2. Losses at the gene ends were 2 bases for V and 0 bases for J; bases not matched to a gene: 5. This CDR3 region has 17 residues. CDR1 is SGHTS and CDR2 is YDEGEE in the germline V gene. CDR3 nucleotides: TGTGCCAGCAGCTTTGGGGAGGGGAGCTCTGGGGCCAACGTCCTGACTTTC. It yields the protein CASSFGEGSSGANVLTF.

The chain couples TRBV6-5 to TRBJ2-5, with TRBD1 identical over 9 bases. There are 15 residues in the CDR3. After removal of 4 bases from V and 5 bases from J, the junction contained 8 bases not matched to a gene. Germline-derived CDR1 and CDR2 are MNHEY and SVGAGI. The CDR3 DNA sequence: TGTGCCAGCAGTTCTCTACAGGGGGCGAAGGAGACCCAGTACTTC. Translation gives CASSSLQGAKETQYF.

The rearrangement links TRBV4-3 to TRBJ2-5; 10 bases agree with TRBD2. CDR3 length: 18 amino acids. The V gene's germline CDR1 is LGHNA and CDR2 YSLEER. The ends lost 5 bases at V and 9 bases at J; junction bases unmatched: 21. The CDR3 protein is CASSESIRLAGVPLSQYF. The CDR3 region has the DNA TGCGCCAGCAGCGAGAGTATTAGGCTAGCGGGAGTTCCACTGTCCCAGTACTTC.

This clone was picked up one time. The rearrangement uses TRBV11-1 and TRBJ2-3; D gene uncertain. This CDR3 spans 14 amino acids. CDR1 is SGHAT and CDR2 is FQDESV in the germline V gene (reference sequence). V was shortened by 4 bases and J by 9 bases, with 17 bases between the two germline ends. The CDR3 region is CASSSMSMLRTQYF. For the CDR3, the DNA is TGTGCCAGCAGCTCCATGTCAATGCTCAGGACGCAGTATTTT. Drawing the rest from reference TRBV11-1 and TRBJ2-3, the complete variable domain is EAEVAQSPRYKITEKSQAVAFWCDPISGHATLYWYRQILGQGPELLVQFQDESVVDDSQLPKDRFSAERLKGVDSTLKIQPAELGDSAMYLCASSSMSMLRTQYFGPGTRLTVL.

The chain joins TRBV4-3 to TRBJ2-2; TRBD1 might be the D (6 bases). The CDR3 has 14 amino acids. CDR1 and CDR2 (germline): LGHNA, YSLEER. V was clipped by 6 bases and J by 7 bases, with 15 bases between them. CDR3 in amino acids: CASRQGYGIGELFF. The CDR3 DNA is TGCGCCAGCAGACAGGGATACGGGATCGGGGAGCTGTTTTTT.

The chain has TRBV18 and TRBJ2-4, with no clear D. Germline V lookup: CDR1 KGHSH, CDR2 LQKENI. Trimming shortened V by 4 bases and J by 2 bases, and 12 bases separated the two germline ends. The CDR3 covers 15 residues. In nucleotides, the CDR3 is TGTGCCAGCTCACTGCCGGACGGAACCAAAAACATTCAGTACTTC. Protein product: CASSLPDGTKNIQYF.

The gene calls are TRBV14 and TRBJ2-5, with D tentatively TRBD1 or TRBD2 (6 bases each). V was cut by 2 bases and J by 1 base, with 14 bases left in between. CDR1 and CDR2 (germline): SGHDN, FVKESK. The CDR3 spans 16 residues. In nucleotides, the CDR3 is TGTGCCAGCAGCCAAAGGGGGGCGATCGGCCAAGAGACCCAGTACTTC. The encoded protein is CASSQRGAIGQETQYF.

Here the CDR3 reads CASSLDYQEAGNTEAFF. CDR3 DNA: TGTGCCAGCAGCTTAGATTATCAGGAAGCGGGGAACACTGAAGCTTTCTTT. This chain joins TRBV11-3 and TRBJ1-1; the D is unclear. The V gene lost 0 bases and the J gene lost 1 base, with 15 bases spanning the gap. CDR3 length: 17 amino acids. Germline lookup yields CDR1 SGHNT and CDR2 YENEEA.

The chain carries TRBV25-1 and TRBJ2-1; possibly TRBD2 for D (5 bases). The CDR3 runs to 17 residues. Per the germline V gene, CDR1 is MGHDK and CDR2 is SYGVNS. V lost 0 bases to trimming and J lost 4 bases, with 16 bases between them. The CDR3 spells CASSEYVMGSGYNEQFF. CDR3 nucleotide sequence: TGTGCCAGCAGTGAATATGTGATGGGCTCGGGGTACAATGAGCAGTTCTTC.

V is TRBV10-2 and J is TRBJ1-2; 10 bases are shared with TRBD1. CDR3 length: 16 amino acids. V lost 3 bases and J lost 6; bases outside the gene matches: 10. Germline lookup yields CDR1 WSHSY and CDR2 SAAADI. CDR3 protein: CASSDHRTGGSHGYTF. CDR3 DNA: TGCGCCAGCAGTGACCATAGGACAGGGGGATCCCATGGCTACACCTTC.

This rearrangement joins TRBV5-1 to TRBJ2-7, with 8 bases matching TRBD1. The CDR3 length is 15 residues. V was clipped by 4 bases and J by 4 bases; unmatched bases: 10. CDR1 SGHRS and CDR2 YFSETQ come from the germline V gene. The CDR3 loop reads CASSHPQGAVYEQYF. CDR3 coding DNA: TGCGCCAGCAGCCATCCGCAGGGGGCCGTATACGAGCAGTACTTC. Using reference TRBV5-1 and TRBJ2-7 for the parts outside the CDR3, the full variable domain is KAGVTQTPRYLIKTRGQQVTLSCSPISGHRSVSWYQQTPGQGLQFLFEYFSETQRNKGNFPGRFSGRQFSNSRSEMNVSTLELGDSALYLCASSHPQGAVYEQYFGPGTRLTVT.

This chain links TRBV6-1 with TRBJ2-1; the D call may be TRBD1 or TRBD2 (5 bases each). The CDR3 sequence is 12 residues long. Deletions cut 10 bases from V and 9 bases from J, with 16 bases between. Germline V gives CDR1 MNHNS, CDR2 SASEGT. The chain's CDR3 is CATSNPGTEQFF. The CDR3 region has the DNA TGTGCCACGTCAAATCCGGGGACTGAGCAGTTCTTC.

The V and J genes are TRBV6-5 and TRBJ2-1; D may be TRBD2 (5 bases). Germline loops: CDR1 MNHEY, CDR2 SVGAGI. Trimming took off 2 bases at V and 0 bases at J, with 5 bases between the two ends. CDR3 length: 14 amino acids. CDR3 sequence (DNA): TGTGCCAGCAGTTACGGGAGCTCCTACAATGAGCAGTTCTTC. Translating it yields CASSYGSSYNEQFF.

The CDR3 coding sequence is TGTGCCAGCAGCTTGGCGCAGGGGTACGAGCAGTACTTC. Its protein product is CASSLAQGYEQYF. The chain couples TRBV5-6 to TRBJ2-7, with D possibly being TRBD1 (6 bases). Looked up from germline, CDR1 is SGHDT and CDR2 is YYEEEE. Trimming stripped 0 bases from V and 4 bases from J, with 8 bases between. This CDR3 is 13 amino acids long.

The chain couples TRBV4-3 to TRBJ2-2; possibly TRBD1 for D (5 bases). Germline values: CDR1 LGHNA, CDR2 YSLEER. Trimming pared 5 bases from V and 6 bases from J, leaving 10 bases between. This CDR3 contains 13 residues. CDR3 region: CASSDVRAGELFF. CDR3 nucleotide sequence: TGCGCCAGCAGCGATGTCAGGGCCGGGGAGCTGTTTTTT.

The CDR3 reads CASSQLALGYEQYF. CDR3 nucleotide sequence: TGTGCCAGCAGTCAACTAGCTTTGGGCTACGAGCAGTACTTC. J is TRBJ2-7 and V is TRBV28; D might be TRBD2 (6 bases). Germline V CDR1 and CDR2: MDHEN, SYDVKM. V was shortened by 5 bases and J by 3 bases, with 14 bases between the two germline ends. The CDR3 length is 14 residues.

V gene TRBV5-1 combines with J gene TRBJ2-1; D possibly uses TRBD1 or TRBD2 (6 bases each). V dropped 2 bases and J dropped 5 bases, with 8 bases sitting between them. Germline loops: CDR1 SGHRS, CDR2 YFSETQ. This CDR3 region has 13 residues. This CDR3 is CASSFRGDNEQFF. The CDR3 DNA is TGCGCCAGCAGCTTTAGGGGGGACAATGAGCAGTTCTTC. Full variable domain (remainder filled in from reference TRBV5-1 and TRBJ2-1): KAGVTQTPRYLIKTRGQQVTLSCSPISGHRSVSWYQQTPGQGLQFLFEYFSETQRNKGNFPGRFSGRQFSNSRSEMNVSTLELGDSALYLCASSFRGDNEQFFGPGTRLTVL.

This chain links TRBV7-9 with TRBJ2-1, with TRBD1 identical over 8 bases. Trimming took 7 bases from V and 0 from J; bases not matched to a gene: 5. There are 15 residues in the CDR3. Germline CDR1 is SEHNR and CDR2 is FQNEAQ (reference sequence). CDR3 nucleotides: TGTGCCAGCACCAAGACAGGGGTCTCCTACAATGAGCAGTTCTTC. Amino acids: CASTKTGVSYNEQFF.

The chain employs TRBV6-5 and TRBJ2-1, with D perhaps assigned TRBD1 or TRBD2 (5 bases each). The germline V gene has CDR1 MNHEY and CDR2 SVGAGI. The CDR3 covers 15 residues. Trimming stripped 0 bases from V and 6 bases from J, with 12 bases between. CDR3 nucleotides: TGTGCCAGCAGTTACTCGATACTGGGGACCAATGAGCAGTTCTTC. As protein: CASSYSILGTNEQFF.

The count of this clone is one. The CDR3 region has the DNA TGTGCCAGCAGCCACCGGGACAGGGCCCCTAACTATGGCTACACCTTC. Encoded protein: CASSHRDRAPNYGYTF. The chain employs TRBV13 and TRBJ1-2; the match to TRBD1 covers 9 bases. V shed 5 bases and J 0 bases; nucleotides not matched to a gene: 7. The CDR3 spans 16 residues. Per the germline V gene, CDR1 is PRHDT and CDR2 is FYEKMQ (reference sequence).

The V call is TRBV6-1, the J call TRBJ1-1; 7 bases match TRBD1. Losses at the gene ends were 2 bases for V and 7 bases for J; bases not matched to a gene: 4. Germline loops: CDR1 MNHNS, CDR2 SASEGT. The CDR3 length is 13 residues. The CDR3 loop reads CASSERQGDEAFF. The CDR3 DNA follows: TGTGCCAGCAGTGAAAGACAGGGCGATGAAGCTTTCTTT.

CDR3 DNA: TGTGCCAGCAGCTTCACAAACGGGGAGCAGTACTTC. Translated: CASSFTNGEQYF. This rearrangement joins TRBV7-3 to TRBJ2-7; D gene ambiguous. Germline lookup yields CDR1 SGHTA and CDR2 FQGTGA. CDR3 size: 12 residues. The germline V and J ends were trimmed by 3 bases and 7 bases, with 10 bases remaining between them. Combining the CDR3 with reference TRBV7-3 and TRBJ2-7 gives the whole variable domain GAGVSQTPSNKVTEKGKYVELRCDPISGHTALYWYRQSLGQGPEFLIYFQGTGAADDSGLPNDRFFAVRPEGSVSTLKIQRTERGDSAVYLCASSFTNGEQYFGPGTRLTVT.